These T cell receptor beta chains were read from a single sample in a study of CXCR3-negative and CXCR3-positive naive CD8 T cells. TCRdb re-called the 5' RACE reads and catalogs CDR3 proteins one per entry, DNA excluded. Recorded here are some 140,000 distinct CDR3 sequences; the top ten clones represent 0.41%. Sequences were obtained from naive CXCR3+ CD8+ T cells from blood. The receptors here all came from a human donor in good health. Some clones in this sample may be carry-over from other donors' samples. CDR3s include the opening cysteine and the closing phenylalanine or tryptophan. Fields, in order: CDR3 length, J gene, V gene, CDR3 protein.

length: 18
J: TRBJ2-7
V: TRBV6-1
CDR3: CASSEGGGWRDLTYEQYF

length: 13
J: TRBJ1-5
V: TRBV7-9
CDR3: CASSLAGDQPQHF

length: 12
J: TRBJ1-5
V: TRBV20-1
CDR3: CSAAEFNQPQHF

length: 15
J: TRBJ2-7
V: TRBV5-1
CDR3: CASSLVGGKADEQYF

length: 14
J: TRBJ1-2
V: TRBV29-1
CDR3: CSVAPGQGIYGYTF

length: 13
J: TRBJ2-2
V: TRBV12-3/TRBV12-4
CDR3: CASSLLAPGELFF

length: 16
J: TRBJ2-5
V: TRBV4-2
CDR3: CASSQGLGQGEETQYF

length: 13
J: TRBJ2-5
V: TRBV7-9
CDR3: CASSSGPEETQYF

length: 15
J: TRBJ1-1
V: TRBV4-1
CDR3: CASSQTGQPNTEAFF

length: 15
J: TRBJ2-3
V: TRBV7-2
CDR3: CASSEPIYRGDTQYF

length: 16
J: TRBJ2-7
V: TRBV7-9
CDR3: CASSPDTGTVSYEQYF